This T cell receptor (beta chain) was identified during a study of cytomegalovirus exposure and HLA in healthy donors. General observations from the study: Fewer N-insertions than the 666-donor mean were reportedly shown by an Asian-associated ancestry cluster in a later analysis.

Germline values: CDR1 SGHDT, CDR2 YYEEEE. The CDR3 sequence is 13 residues long. About this clone: What it binds is unknown.

PCR amplification relied on 60 Vbeta primers (plus 13 Jbeta primers). Using immunoSEQ multiplex PCR, the repertoire was profiled, and TCRdb retains in-frame clones only, with some absent. The sample has 160,000 or so clones; around nine tenths are singletons. The receptor was isolated from a woman in her twenties or thirties in good health and CMV-seronegative. The material sequenced was PBMCs. The rearrangement links TRBV5-6 to TRBJ2-5, with D possibly being TRBD1 (6 bases). The assigned J gene may be wrong: the sequence end matches TRBJ2-7 better. For the CDR3, the DNA is TGTGCCAGCAGCTTCAGGGGCTTCTACGAGCAGTACTTC. It codes for CASSFRGFYEQYF.